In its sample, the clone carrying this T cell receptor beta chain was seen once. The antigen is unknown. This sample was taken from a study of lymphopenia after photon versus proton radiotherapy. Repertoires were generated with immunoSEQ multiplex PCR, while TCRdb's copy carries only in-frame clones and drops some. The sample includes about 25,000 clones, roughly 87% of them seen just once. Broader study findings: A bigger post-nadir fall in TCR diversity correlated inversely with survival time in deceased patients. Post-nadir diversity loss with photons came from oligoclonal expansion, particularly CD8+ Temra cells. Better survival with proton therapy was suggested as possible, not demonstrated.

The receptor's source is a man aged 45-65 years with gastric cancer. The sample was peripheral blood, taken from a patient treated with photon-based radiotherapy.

As DNA, the CDR3 is TGTGCCAGCTCACCAAGTGGGGTTTATGGCTACACCTTC. Amino acid sequence: CASSPSGVYGYTF. This chain joins TRBV18 and TRBJ1-2; D is uncertain. V was clipped by 2 bases and J by 5 bases, with 9 bases between them. The CDR3 has 13 amino acids. CDR1 KGHSH and CDR2 LQKENI come from the germline V gene.